This entry concerns a single T cell receptor (beta chain). This sample is part of a study of blood T cell repertoires in COVID-19. Study overall: From the United States, Italy and Spain came samples of acute and convalescent COVID-19.

Source study methods: It was from reference gene primer amplification that nucleated cell counts were estimated. Measured with immunoSEQ multiplex PCR; TCRdb has only the in-frame clones, and not every one. That table supplies the V and J calls and clone size; D and trimming were determined from the DNA. The sample has 100,000 to 150,000 clones; approximately 68% are singletons. The germline V gene has CDR1 SGHVS and CDR2 FQNEAQ. CDR3 size: 14 residues. The trim removed 5 bases at V and 3 bases at J, leaving 6 bases unmatched. The chain is built from TRBV7-8 and TRBJ1-1, with 7 bases matching TRBD1. The sequence was obtained from a woman in her 70s with acute or convalescent COVID-19. Sequenced: peripheral blood. The CDR3 DNA is TGTGCCAGCAGCACGACAGGGCCTCACACTGAAGCTTTCTTT. It translates to CASSTTGPHTEAFF.